The 32 T cell receptor beta chains below come from one sample, sequenced in a study of cytomegalovirus exposure and HLA in healthy donors. PCR amplification relied on 60 Vbeta primers (plus 13 Jbeta primers). The table came from immunoSEQ multiplex PCR; TCRdb's copy has only in-frame clones and leaves some out. The data hold 120,000 or so clones, with under 12% observed a single time. Source material: PBMCs. The receptor set was obtained from a woman between 18 and 30 years old in good health and CMV-seropositive.

A few counts support this clone. The V and J genes are TRBV29-1 and TRBJ2-7, with 8 bases aligning to TRBD1. CDR1 SQVTM and CDR2 ANQGSEA come from the germline V gene. The CDR3 covers 14 residues. After removal of 5 bases from V and 2 bases from J, the junction contained 8 bases not matched to a gene. CDR3 nucleotide sequence: TGCAGCGTTATATCCGGGACAGGCCCCTACGAGCAGTACTTC. This codes for CSVISGTGPYEQYF.

This clone was seen more than once but under ten times. The gene calls are TRBV5-1 and TRBJ2-1; TRBD2 matches at 13 bases. This CDR3 has 16 amino acids. After removal of 2 bases from V and 7 bases from J, the junction contained 6 bases not matched to a gene. Germline CDR1 reads SGHRS; CDR2 reads YFSETQ. The CDR3 region has the DNA TGCGCCAGCAGCTTTTGGACTAGCGGGAGTGGAAATGAGCAGTTCTTC. This gives the protein CASSFWTSGSGNEQFF.

This clone was counted a few times. This rearrangement joins TRBV10-1 to TRBJ2-3, with D tentatively TRBD2 (6 bases). Germline V gene lookup returns CDR1 WNHNN and CDR2 SYGVQD (reference sequence). CDR3 length equals 16 residues. Trimming removed 0 bases from V and 5 bases from J, with 15 bases in between. CDR3 coding DNA: TGCGCCAGCAGTGAGTCGCCTATGGCGGGACGAGATACGCAGTATTTT. Protein: CASSESPMAGRDTQYF.

The chain couples TRBV9 to TRBJ2-3; tentative D call: TRBD2 (5 bases). Looked up from germline, CDR1 is SGDLS and CDR2 is YYNGEE. This CDR3 is built from 14 residues. V gave up 0 bases and J gave up 4 bases, with 9 bases separating them. The chain's CDR3 is CASSVGGVADTQYF. The CDR3 coding sequence is TGTGCCAGCAGCGTAGGGGGAGTGGCAGATACGCAGTATTTT.

The rearrangement joins TRBV2 to TRBJ1-4; TRBD1 agrees at 9 bases. V lost 3 bases to trimming and J lost 0 bases; unmatched junction nucleotides: 11. Looked up from germline, CDR1 is SNHLY and CDR2 is FYNNEI. This CDR3 spans 19 amino acids. The CDR3 bases are TGTGCCAGCAGTGAGAAGGGACAGGGTAACGGGGCAACTAATGAAAAACTGTTTTTT. As protein: CASSEKGQGNGATNEKLFF.

In regard to this clone: Mismatch with germline at one junction end may stem from a read error. This chain joins TRBV7-7 and TRBJ2-5, with a tentative D call TRBD1 (5 bases). This CDR3 is 15 amino acids long. The germline V gene has CDR1 SSHAT and CDR2 FNYEAQ (reference sequence). The CDR3 bases are TGTGCTAGCAGCTTAGGCCCAGGGTCCGAAGAGACCCAGTACTTC. Translated, it gives CASSLGPGSEETQYF.

In DNA form, the CDR3 reads TGTGCCAGCAGTTGGAACAGGGTTGCTGGGGCCAACGTCCTGACTTTC. Amino acid sequence: CASSWNRVAGANVLTF. The genes are TRBV6-5 and TRBJ2-6; weak D call: TRBD1 (6 bases). The V gene's germline CDR1 is MNHEY and CDR2 SVGAGI. Trimming left V 4 bases short and J 2 bases short, with 12 bases between. CDR3 length: 16 amino acids.

This chain links TRBV6-1 with TRBJ1-1; the D is unclear. Germline V gives CDR1 MNHNS, CDR2 SASEGT. V gave up 4 bases and J gave up 1 base, with 13 bases separating them. CDR3 size: 15 residues. CDR3 residues: CASSAQLVTNTEAFF. The CDR3 nucleotides read TGTGCCAGCAGTGCCCAGTTGGTTACGAACACTGAAGCTTTCTTT.

The chain uses TRBV2 and TRBJ2-7; D remains ambiguous. The CDR3 totals 12 residues. V lost 2 bases and J 4 bases, leaving 6 bases between the germline ends. Germline V gene data show CDR1 as SNHLY and CDR2 as FYNNEI. The CDR3 here is CASSEPRYEQYF. As DNA, the CDR3 is TGTGCCAGCAGTGAACCCCGTTACGAGCAGTACTTC.

This clone has only a few counts. CDR3 sequence (DNA): TGTGCCTGGACCCACGGTAGCTCCTACGAGCAGTACTTC. Its translation is CAWTHGSSYEQYF. This chain connects TRBV30 to TRBJ2-7; D uncertain. CDR1 and CDR2 (germline): GTSNPN, SVGIG (reference sequence). The ends were cut back, 4 bases at V and 0 bases at J, with 10 bases in the middle. The CDR3 runs 13 residues.

The chain joins TRBV15 to TRBJ2-7; tentative D call: TRBD1 (6 bases). Germline loops: CDR1 LNHNV, CDR2 YYDKDF (reference sequence). The CDR3 has 13 residues. Trimming removed 5 bases from V and 4 bases from J, with 12 bases in between. The CDR3 loop is CATSVKQGYEQYF. The CDR3, as DNA: TGTGCCACCAGCGTGAAACAGGGATACGAGCAGTACTTC. Variable domain in full (rest from reference TRBV15 and TRBJ2-7): DAMVIQNPRYQVTQFGKPVTLSCSQTLNHNVMYWYQQKSSQAPKLLFHYYDKDFNNEADTPDNFQSRRPNTSFCFLDIRSPGLGDTAMYLCATSVKQGYEQYFGPGTRLTVT.

This clone has a handful of counts. The chain uses TRBV2 and TRBJ1-2; unclear D gene. The CDR3 spans 13 residues. Per the germline V gene, CDR1 is SNHLY and CDR2 is FYNNEI. The V end was cut by 5 bases, the J end by 8 bases, with 15 bases between. The CDR3 region has the DNA TGTGCCAGCAGTTCTTCAGATAAAGCGGGCTACACCTTC. Translated, it gives CASSSSDKAGYTF.

This chain joins TRBV6-5 and TRBJ1-2, with a weak D call TRBD1 (5 bases). The CDR3 is 16 residues long. Trimming removed 0 bases from V and 5 bases from J, with 16 bases in between. From germline, CDR1 is MNHEY and CDR2 SVGAGI. CDR3 nucleotide sequence: TGTGCCAGCAGTTACTCGATTTCGACAGTCGGGTATGGCTACACCTTC. Translation: CASSYSISTVGYGYTF.

This clone was counted between two and nine times. Compared with germline, one end of the junction differs, possibly owing to a read error. The chain links TRBV25-1 to TRBJ2-2, with 8 bases aligning to TRBD2. The CDR3 length is 14 residues. Germline V gene data show CDR1 as MGHDK and CDR2 as SYGVNS. In DNA, the CDR3 is TGTGCCAGCTGTGACGGGGGGGCCACCGGGGAGCTGTTTTTT. Translation gives CASCDGGATGELFF.

The rearrangement links TRBV6-5 to TRBJ1-2; TRBD1 might be the D (6 bases). V was clipped by 0 bases and J by 3 bases, with 14 bases between them. Germline V gene data show CDR1 as MNHEY and CDR2 as SVGAGI. The CDR3 extends over 16 amino acids. This CDR3 is CASSYSQGQTYYGYTF. The CDR3 nucleotides are TGTGCCAGCAGTTACTCTCAAGGACAGACGTACTATGGCTACACCTTC.

This sequence joins TRBV2 and TRBJ1-5, with D possibly being TRBD1 (5 bases). The germline gives CDR1 SNHLY, CDR2 FYNNEI. V lost 3 bases and J 0 bases, leaving 6 bases between the germline ends. This CDR3 contains 14 residues. The CDR3 nucleotides are TGTGCCAGCAGTGAGACAGCTAGCAATCAGCCCCAGCATTTT. This translates into CASSETASNQPQHF.

This clone was counted only a few times. This chain uses TRBV4-1 with TRBJ1-5; 7 bases align to TRBD1. The CDR3 loop spans 16 amino acids. The germline V gene has CDR1 MGHRA and CDR2 YSYEKL. The junction had 5 bases not matched to a gene; V was cut back by 0 bases and J by 3 bases. This CDR3 is CASSQEAGGFNQPQHF. The DNA for the CDR3 is TGCGCCAGCAGCCAAGAAGCAGGGGGTTTCAATCAGCCCCAGCATTTT.

The J gene is TRBJ2-5, the V gene TRBV19, with 12 bases aligning to TRBD1. The germline V gene encodes CDR1 LNHDA and CDR2 SQIVND (reference sequence). The junction had 11 bases not matched to a gene; V was cut back by 1 base and J by 2 bases. The CDR3 extends over 19 amino acids. CDR3 nucleotide sequence: TGTGCCAGTAGTATAGTCGGCCCGGGACAGGGGGCTTATCAAGAGACCCAGTACTTC. Translation gives CASSIVGPGQGAYQETQYF.

This chain connects TRBV5-4 to TRBJ2-6; D might be TRBD1 (5 bases). CDR1 is SGHNT, CDR2 YYREEE, per germline (reference sequence). CDR3 length: 19 residues. V lost 0 bases and J lost 0, with 16 bases in between. CDR3 sequence reads: CASSLAVRGVFSGANVLTF. CDR3 bases: TGTGCCAGCAGCTTGGCAGTTAGGGGCGTTTTCTCTGGGGCCAACGTCCTGACTTTC. The full variable domain, with the rest looked up from reference TRBV5-4 and TRBJ2-6, is ETGVTQSPTHLIKTRGQQVTLRCSSQSGHNTVSWYQQALGQGPQFIFQYYREEENGRGNFPPRFSGLQFPNYSSELNVNALELDDSALYLCASSLAVRGVFSGANVLTFGAGSRLTVL.

This clone was detected only a few times. The rearrangement uses TRBV7-3 and TRBJ2-7; 10 bases are a match to TRBD2. The CDR3 length is 15 residues. The ends lost 3 bases at V and 1 base at J; junction bases unmatched: 3. The germline CDR1 and CDR2 sequences are SGHTA and FQGTGA. The CDR3 protein is CASSFLAGESYEQYF. The CDR3 DNA reads TGTGCCAGCAGCTTTCTAGCGGGAGAGTCCTACGAGCAGTACTTC.

The V call is TRBV21-1, the J call TRBJ1-1. TRBV21-1 counts as a pseudogene. CDR3 size: 13 residues. The CDR3 here is CASSKVDGTEAFF. CDR3 DNA: TGTGCCAGCAGCAAAGTAGACGGGACTGAAGCTTTCTTT.

The chain combines TRBV6-1 with TRBJ1-2; 7 bases match TRBD1. The germline V gene has CDR1 MNHNS and CDR2 SASEGT. V dropped 5 bases and J dropped 2; count of bases not matched to a gene: 8. This CDR3 is built from 15 residues. The CDR3 here is CASSPGPTGNYGYTF. As DNA, the CDR3 is TGTGCCAGCAGTCCGGGCCCGACAGGGAACTATGGCTACACCTTC.

The V call is TRBV6-1, the J call TRBJ1-1; 7 bases agree with TRBD1. This CDR3 is 13 amino acids long. With 10 bases clipped from V and 5 bases from J, the junction kept 10 bases outside the gene matches. Germline-derived CDR1 and CDR2 are MNHNS and SASEGT. For the CDR3, the DNA is TGTGCCACCTCCCAAACAGGGGTTACTGAAGCTTTCTTT. Residues: CATSQTGVTEAFF.

This clone was detected only a few times. V is TRBV28 and J is TRBJ2-1, with D possibly TRBD2 on 6 matching bases. This CDR3 is built from 14 residues. Looked up from germline, CDR1 is MDHEN and CDR2 is SYDVKM. The V end lost 1 base, the J end lost 15 bases, and 19 bases lay between the germline ends. In DNA, the CDR3 is TGTGCCAGCAGTTTATTGATGGGCGAGCGGGTGCTGTTCTTC. This encodes CASSLLMGERVLFF.

This clone was seen more than once but under ten times. V is TRBV2 and J is TRBJ2-7; 8 bases fit TRBD1. The CDR3 sequence is 15 residues long. Unmatched junction bases numbered 13, after V lost 5 bases and J lost 7 bases. The V gene's germline CDR1 is SNHLY and CDR2 FYNNEI. DNA for the CDR3: TGTGCCAGCAGTAGGACAGGGACACCCGAAGGGGAGCAGTACTTC. This gives the protein CASSRTGTPEGEQYF.

The chain links TRBV28 to TRBJ2-7; possible D gene TRBD1, 6 bases. This CDR3 contains 12 residues. CDR1 and CDR2 from the germline V gene are MDHEN and SYDVKM. CDR3 sequence: CASGVRPYEQYF. CDR3 nucleotides: TGTGCTTCAGGGGTCAGACCCTACGAGCAGTACTTC.

This clone was counted between two and nine times. J is TRBJ2-7 and V is TRBV2, with 11 bases fitting TRBD2. With 10 bases clipped from V and 2 bases from J, the junction kept 4 bases outside the gene matches. Germline CDR1 reads SNHLY; CDR2 reads FYNNEI. The length of the CDR3 is 13 residues. The CDR3 DNA reads TGTGCCACCCGACTAGCGGGGACCTACGAGCAGTACTTC. This translates into CATRLAGTYEQYF.

The J gene is TRBJ2-2, the V gene TRBV27; TRBD1 might be the D (5 bases). V shed 6 bases and J shed 3 bases, with 11 bases lying between them. There are 14 residues in the CDR3. The germline CDR1 and CDR2 sequences are MNHEY and SMNVEV (reference sequence). The chain's CDR3 is CASSLTVDTGELFF. The CDR3 DNA follows: TGTGCCAGCAGCCTGACAGTGGACACCGGGGAGCTGTTTTTT.

With respect to this clone: Since no conserved phenylalanine or tryptophan closes the CDR3, a read error is the likely cause. The chain is built from TRBV18 and TRBJ1-5; unclear D gene. The ends were cut back, 2 bases at V and 4 bases at J, with 9 bases in the middle. This CDR3 is built from 14 residues. From germline, CDR1 is KGHSH and CDR2 LQKENI. Written as DNA, the CDR3 is TGTGCCAGCTCACCAGGGGAGGGTAATCAGCCCCAGCATGTT. It codes for CASSPGEGNQPQHV.

This chain links TRBV7-9 with TRBJ1-1; 7 nucleotides align to TRBD1. The CDR3 is made up of 14 amino acids. Trimming removed 4 bases from V and 2 bases from J; junction bases left unmatched: 4. Germline V CDR1 and CDR2: SEHNR, FQNEAQ (reference sequence). The DNA for the CDR3 is TGTGCCAGCAGCTATGACAGGGTTAACACTGAAGCTTTCTTT. This codes for CASSYDRVNTEAFF.

This clone was seen a handful of times. The chain links TRBV27 to TRBJ1-1; weak D call: TRBD1 (5 bases). The ends were cut back, 1 base at V and 3 bases at J, with 12 bases in the middle. The CDR3 is 15 residues long. Germline-derived CDR1 and CDR2 are MNHEY and SMNVEV (reference sequence). CDR3 sequence reads: CASSLFTGDDTEAFF. In DNA form, the CDR3 reads TGTGCCAGCAGTTTATTTACGGGGGATGACACTGAAGCTTTCTTT.

This chain links TRBV6-1 with TRBJ1-1, with unresolved D. Looked up from germline, CDR1 is MNHNS and CDR2 is SASEGT. V lost 6 bases, J lost 6 bases, and 8 bases lay in between. The CDR3 length is 11 residues. CDR3 sequence reads: CASRYSAEAFF. CDR3 DNA sequence: TGTGCCAGCAGGTATTCAGCTGAAGCTTTCTTT.